Listed below are T cell receptor beta chains from one sample, sequenced in a study of human T cells and chemical hapten exposure. In TCRdb, the RACE reads were re-called with MiXCR into one record per CDR3 protein. The sample has approximately 73,000 distinct CDR3 sequences, 10% seen once. Here the sequenced sample was whole blood, taken in connection with sensitization to the hapten diphenylcyclopropenone (DPC). The origin of the receptors is a woman in her forties or fifties with alopecia areata. Some clones in this sample may be carry-over from other donors' samples. Both conserved end residues are part of each CDR3. A D gene is named only where the DNA matches it firmly. Clone size, where shown, is once, few, many, or a class for clones that have expanded.

j_call clone_size d_call v_call cdr3_aa cdr3_nt
TRBJ2-1 many TRBD2 TRBV5-1 CASSLVLAAQQFF TGCGCCAGCAGCTTGGTACTAGCGGCCCAGCAGTTCTTC
TRBJ1-2 few TRBD1 TRBV5-4 CASSWRQGNYGYTF TGTGCCAGCAGCTGGAGACAGGGTAACTATGGCTACACCTTC
TRBJ1-5 many - TRBV7-9 CASSFGGGSNQPQHF TGTGCCAGCAGCTTCGGAGGAGGGAGCAATCAGCCCCAGCATTTT
TRBJ1-1 many TRBD1 TRBV18 CASSRDRGRAFF TGTGCCAGCTCAAGGGACAGGGGGAGAGCTTTCTTT
TRBJ2-1 - TRBD2 TRBV29-1 CSVRGGTSGRVNEQFF TGCAGCGTCCGGGGGGGGACTAGCGGGAGAGTAAATGAGCAGTTCTTC
TRBJ2-4 many TRBD1 TRBV6-6 CASSLSPLGTGKNIQYF TGTGCCAGCAGTCTAAGCCCCCTTGGGACAGGCAAAAACATTCAGTACTTC
TRBJ2-7 many - TRBV27 CASSLNPRGPYEQYF TGTGCCAGCAGTTTAAACCCCAGGGGCCCCTACGAGCAGTACTTC
TRBJ2-7 - TRBD2 TRBV6-2/TRBV6-3 CASSTLTSGSYEQYF TGTGCCAGCAGTACCCTAACTAGCGGTTCCTACGAGCAGTACTTC
TRBJ2-7 few TRBD2 TRBV14 CASSPRRGGVSYEQYF TGTGCCAGCAGCCCCCGAAGGGGAGGGGTGTCCTACGAGCAGTACTTC
TRBJ1-4 - - TRBV18 CASSPTTLDSYNEKLFF TGTGCCAGCTCACCAACGACTCTGGACAGTTATAATGAAAAACTGTTTTTT
TRBJ1-6 - - TRBV7-8 CASTLGGINSPLHF TGTGCCAGCACCCTCGGGGGAATTAATTCACCCCTCCACTTT
TRBJ2-1 few - TRBV20-1 CSALSRARSYNEQFF TGCAGTGCTCTGTCCCGGGCCCGATCCTACAATGAGCAGTTCTTC
TRBJ2-1 many TRBD2 TRBV7-7 CASSSLAGGYNEQFF TGTGCTAGCAGCTCCCTAGCGGGGGGCTACAATGAGCAGTTCTTC
TRBJ1-1 many - TRBV29-1 CSVVTARGTEAFF TGCAGCGTTGTGACGGCAAGAGGGACTGAAGCTTTCTTT
TRBJ2-3 - TRBD1 TRBV7-3 CASSLTGQGGTDTQYF TGTGCCAGCAGCTTAACGGGACAGGGTGGAACAGATACGCAGTATTTT
TRBJ2-3 - - TRBV7-2 CASSLQAGTDTQYF TGTGCCAGCAGCTTACAGGCGGGCACAGATACGCAGTATTTT
TRBJ1-5 few TRBD1 TRBV6-5 CATGGDSSNQPQHF TGTGCCACCGGGGGGGACAGTAGCAATCAGCCCCAGCATTTT
TRBJ2-1 - - TRBV7-2 CASSRTGGSDWGEQFF TGTGCCAGCAGCCGGACGGGGGGCTCAGATTGGGGTGAGCAGTTCTTC
TRBJ1-6 - TRBD1 TRBV20-1 CSASWTGALDSPLHF TGCAGTGCTAGCTGGACAGGGGCTCTTGATTCACCCCTCCACTTT
TRBJ2-7 - - TRBV28 CASSPGGSSYEQYF TGTGCCAGCAGTCCCGGGGGCAGCTCCTACGAGCAGTACTTC
TRBJ2-7 - - TRBV7-8 CASSPQSFGEQYF TGTGCCAGCAGCCCTCAGTCCTTTGGGGAGCAGTACTTC
TRBJ2-7 many - TRBV10-3 CAISDERISYEQYF TGTGCCATCAGTGATGAACGGATATCCTACGAGCAGTACTTC